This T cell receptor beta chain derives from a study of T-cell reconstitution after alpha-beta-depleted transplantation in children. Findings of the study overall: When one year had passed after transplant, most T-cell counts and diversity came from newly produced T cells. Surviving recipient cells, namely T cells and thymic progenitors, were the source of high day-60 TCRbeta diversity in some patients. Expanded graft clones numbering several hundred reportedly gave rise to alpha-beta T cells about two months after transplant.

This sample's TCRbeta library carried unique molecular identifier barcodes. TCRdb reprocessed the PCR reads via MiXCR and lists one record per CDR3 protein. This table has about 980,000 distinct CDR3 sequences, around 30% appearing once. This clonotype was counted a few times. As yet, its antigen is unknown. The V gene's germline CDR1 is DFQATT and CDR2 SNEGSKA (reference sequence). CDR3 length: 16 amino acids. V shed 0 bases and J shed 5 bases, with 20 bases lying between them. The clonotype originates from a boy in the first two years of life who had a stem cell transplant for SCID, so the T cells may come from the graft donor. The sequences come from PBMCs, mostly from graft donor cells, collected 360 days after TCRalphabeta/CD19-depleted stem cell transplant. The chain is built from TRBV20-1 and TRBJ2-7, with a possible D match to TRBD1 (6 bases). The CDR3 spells CSARDLLRGSIDEQYF. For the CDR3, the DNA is TGCAGTGCTAGAGATCTCCTCAGGGGATCGATCGACGAGCAGTACTTC.